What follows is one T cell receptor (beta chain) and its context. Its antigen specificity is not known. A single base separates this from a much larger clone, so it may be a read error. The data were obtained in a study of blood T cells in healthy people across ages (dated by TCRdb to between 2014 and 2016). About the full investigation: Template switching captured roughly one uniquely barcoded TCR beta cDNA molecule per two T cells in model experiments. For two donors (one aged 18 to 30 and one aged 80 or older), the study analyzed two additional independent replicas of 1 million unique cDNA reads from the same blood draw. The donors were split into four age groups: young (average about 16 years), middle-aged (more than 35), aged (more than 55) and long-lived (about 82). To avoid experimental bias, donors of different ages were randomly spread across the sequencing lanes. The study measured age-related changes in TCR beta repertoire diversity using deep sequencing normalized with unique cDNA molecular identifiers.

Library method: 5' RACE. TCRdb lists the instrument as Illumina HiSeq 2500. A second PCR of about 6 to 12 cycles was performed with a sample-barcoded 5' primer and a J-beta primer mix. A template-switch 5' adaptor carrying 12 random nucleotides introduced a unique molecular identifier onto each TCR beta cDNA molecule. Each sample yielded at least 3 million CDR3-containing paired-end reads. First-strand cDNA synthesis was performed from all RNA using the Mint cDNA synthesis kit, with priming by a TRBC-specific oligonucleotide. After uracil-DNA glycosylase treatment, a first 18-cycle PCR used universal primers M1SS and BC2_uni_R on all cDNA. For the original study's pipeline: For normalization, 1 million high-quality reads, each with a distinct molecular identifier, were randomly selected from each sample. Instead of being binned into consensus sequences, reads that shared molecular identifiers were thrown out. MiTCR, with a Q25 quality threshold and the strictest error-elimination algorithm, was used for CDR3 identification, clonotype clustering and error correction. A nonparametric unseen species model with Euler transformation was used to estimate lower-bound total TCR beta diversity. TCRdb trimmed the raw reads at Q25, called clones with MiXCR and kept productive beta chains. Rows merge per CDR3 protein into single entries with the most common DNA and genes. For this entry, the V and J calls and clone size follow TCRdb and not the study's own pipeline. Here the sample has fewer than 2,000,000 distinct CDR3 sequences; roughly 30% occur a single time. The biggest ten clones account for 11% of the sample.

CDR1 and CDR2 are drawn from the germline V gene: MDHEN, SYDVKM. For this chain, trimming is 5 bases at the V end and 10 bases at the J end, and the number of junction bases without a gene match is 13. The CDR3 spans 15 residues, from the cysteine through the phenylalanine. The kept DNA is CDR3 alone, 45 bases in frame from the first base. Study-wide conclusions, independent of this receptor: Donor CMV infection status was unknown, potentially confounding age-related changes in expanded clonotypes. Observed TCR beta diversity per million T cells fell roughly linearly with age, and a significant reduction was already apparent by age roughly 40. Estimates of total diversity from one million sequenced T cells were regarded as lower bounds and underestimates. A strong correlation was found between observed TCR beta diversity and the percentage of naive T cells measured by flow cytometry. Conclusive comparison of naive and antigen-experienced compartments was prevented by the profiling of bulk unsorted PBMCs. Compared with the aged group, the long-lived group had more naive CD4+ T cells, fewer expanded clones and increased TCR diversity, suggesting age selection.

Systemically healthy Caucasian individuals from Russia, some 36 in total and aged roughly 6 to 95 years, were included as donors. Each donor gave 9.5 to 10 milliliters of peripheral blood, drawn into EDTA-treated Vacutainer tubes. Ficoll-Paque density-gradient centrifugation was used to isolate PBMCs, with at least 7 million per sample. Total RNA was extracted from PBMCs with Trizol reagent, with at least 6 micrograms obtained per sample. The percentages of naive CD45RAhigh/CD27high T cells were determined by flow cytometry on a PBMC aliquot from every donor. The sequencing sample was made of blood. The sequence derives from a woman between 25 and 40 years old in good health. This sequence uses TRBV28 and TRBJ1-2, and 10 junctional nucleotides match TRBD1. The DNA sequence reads TGTGCCAGCAGTGTCCGGGACAGGGGTCCGCGAGACTACACCTTC. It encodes CASSVRDRGPRDYTF.